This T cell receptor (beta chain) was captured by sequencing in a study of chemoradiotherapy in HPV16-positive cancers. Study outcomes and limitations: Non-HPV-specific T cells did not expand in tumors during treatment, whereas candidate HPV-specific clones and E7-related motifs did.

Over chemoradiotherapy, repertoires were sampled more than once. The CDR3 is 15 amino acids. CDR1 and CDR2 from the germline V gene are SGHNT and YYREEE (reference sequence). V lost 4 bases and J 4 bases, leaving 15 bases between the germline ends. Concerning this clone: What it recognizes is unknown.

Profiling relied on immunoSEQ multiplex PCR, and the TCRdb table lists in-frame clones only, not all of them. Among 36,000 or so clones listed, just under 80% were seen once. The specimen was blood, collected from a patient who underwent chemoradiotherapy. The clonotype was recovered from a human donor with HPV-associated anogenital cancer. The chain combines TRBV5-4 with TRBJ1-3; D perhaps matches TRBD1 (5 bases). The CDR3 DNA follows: TGTGCCAGCAGCGCCGGGGGGGGGACCGGAAACACCATATATTTT. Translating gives CASSAGGGTGNTIYF.